This TCR beta chain was captured in a study of a mutant IDH1 vaccine in newly diagnosed glioma. Background on the study: Radiotherapy, temozolomide, or both had been given previously, and both were given to most. Visit V12 was scheduled at week 35 and visit V13 at week 47.

Sequenced by immunoSEQ multiplex PCR; TCRdb stores in-frame clones only, minus some. The sample carries about 56,000 clones, roughly 87% recorded once. As to this clone: Its antigen is unidentified.

Germline CDR1 is SGHDN and CDR2 is FVKESK. V shed 2 bases and J shed 7 bases, with 14 bases lying between them. This CDR3 contains 14 residues. The time point here: week 47, end of study. Doses consisted of 300 ug of mutant IDH1 20-mer peptide each, paired with topical imiquimod. The sample here was PBMCs, taken from a glioma patient whose treatment included an IDH1 peptide vaccine. This TCR was recovered from a woman aged 50 to 60 with glioma. The chain recombines TRBV14 with TRBJ1-2, with D maybe TRBD1 (6 bases). The CDR3 DNA follows: TGTGCCAGCAGCCAATTGACAGGCTGGTCTGGCTACACCTTC. Amino acid sequence: CASSQLTGWSGYTF.